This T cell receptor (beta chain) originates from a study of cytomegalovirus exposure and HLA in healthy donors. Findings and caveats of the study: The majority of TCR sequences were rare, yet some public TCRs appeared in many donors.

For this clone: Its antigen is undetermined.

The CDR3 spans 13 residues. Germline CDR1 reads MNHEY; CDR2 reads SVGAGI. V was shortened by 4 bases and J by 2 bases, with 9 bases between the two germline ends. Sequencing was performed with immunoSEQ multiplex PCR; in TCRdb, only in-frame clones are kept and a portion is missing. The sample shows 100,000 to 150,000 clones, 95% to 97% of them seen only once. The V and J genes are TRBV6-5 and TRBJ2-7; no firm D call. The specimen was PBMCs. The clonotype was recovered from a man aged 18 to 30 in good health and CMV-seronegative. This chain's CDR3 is CASSSADTYEQYF. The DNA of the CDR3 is TGTGCCAGCAGTTCTGCGGATACCTACGAGCAGTACTTC.